This entry features one T cell receptor (beta chain) sequence. No cognate antigen has been identified for it. No much larger clone is present one base from it, and per-base qualities are unavailable. The sequenced samples were obtained from patients with active juvenile idiopathic arthritis. Circulating pathogenic-like lymphocytes were obtained from less than 10 mL of blood per patient. Circulating pathogenic-like lymphocytes were isolated from peripheral blood mononuclear cells by sorting HLA-DR+CD14-CD3+CD4+CD25low/- cells. Sorting was carried out immediately after cells were thawed, and dead cells were excluded with Live/Dead Fixable Near-IR Stain. HLA-DR was chosen as the sorting marker because it is a surface protein apparently lacking signalling activity in T cells. To prepare the library, the immunoSEQ multiplex PCR assay was applied. TCRbeta CDR3 sequencing was carried out by an external provider as a commercial service. The original pipeline was this. The analyses used productive nucleotide sequences together with amino acid sequences obtained by in silico translation. Diversity was quantified by Renyi entropy over a range of alpha values, with sample size equalised by taking the median of 200 repeated subsamples. The distance between each pair of repertoires was calculated as one minus the Chao-modified Jaccard index, which corrects for under-sampling, and this distance was used for clustering. Frequency-weighted overlap with synovial clonotypes was calculated over 200 sample sizes with 200 draws without replacement at each size, and the overlap was reported at the size of the smaller sample. TCRdb obtained this table from immuneACCESS and retained in-frame rearrangements with V and J assigned. These tables miss some clones; where compared with another copy, unresolved V genes account for less than half of the shortfall, and the remainder is unexplained. V and J calls and clone size are those listed in that table; D and trimming were worked out from the DNA. The sample has some 1,300 clones on record, approximately 88% of them singletons. Roughly 12% of the sample rests with the top ten.

This sample was taken from a study of circulating and synovial CD4+ cells in juvenile arthritis (TCRdb year 2014). About the full investigation: Within each patient, the TCRbeta CDR3 repertoires of synovial CD4 T cells, bulk blood CD4 T cells and circulating HLA-DR+ CD4 T cells were compared. Repertoire sequencing aimed to confirm that a circulating synovial-like CD4 T cell subset was enriched in synovial clonotypes. What the work shows at the level of the full study, not this receptor alone: Synovial and circulating pathogenic-like lymphocyte repertoires were less diverse than bulk blood CD4 repertoires, with some CPL samples as oligoclonal as synovium. Since overlap with synovium went up as sequencing depth increased, the measured fractions of shared clonotypes likely underestimated the full repertoire overlap. CPL and bulk blood CD4 samples differed in T cell genome counts by at least an order of magnitude, so sample-size effects were addressed. Circulating pathogenic-like lymphocytes clustered with synovial T cells and shared a substantially higher fraction of CDR3 sequences with synovium than bulk blood. Traditional Vbeta family usage analysis did not detect the difference between circulating pathogenic-like lymphocytes and bulk blood T cells.

As encoded in the germline V gene, CDR1 is MGHRA while CDR2 is YSYEKL. V is trimmed back by 4 bases and J by 1 base, and the junction contains 3 bases that no gene match accounts for. From the cysteine through the phenylalanine, the CDR3 covers 15 amino acids. Only the CDR3 DNA is retained, 45 bases long and in frame from the first base. This receptor was obtained from a human patient with juvenile idiopathic arthritis. Some clones in this sample may be carry-over from other donors' samples. The chain joins TRBV4-1 to TRBJ2-2, with TRBD1 identical over 7 junction bases. The sequenced sample consisted of HLA-DR+ CD4+ T cells from blood. Read against the paper, the sample's cell subset or site label means: circulating pathogenic-like lymphocytes, sorted as HLA-DR+CD14-CD3+CD4+CD25low/- blood T cells. The CDR3 protein: CASSLRQGNTGELFF. The DNA reads as follows: TGCGCCAGCAGCCTTAGACAGGGGAACACCGGGGAGCTGTTTTTT.